This T cell receptor (beta chain) was obtained from a study of blood T cell repertoires in COVID-19. Study context: Acute and convalescent COVID-19 samples came from the United States, Italy and Spain. The cDNA or gDNA used as material had been derived from T cells, B-cell-depleted T cells, or PBMCs.

As originally analysed: The authors estimated nucleated cell counts from reference gene primer amplification. Using immunoSEQ multiplex PCR, the repertoire was profiled, and TCRdb retains in-frame clones only, with some absent. From that table come the V and J calls and clone size; the DNA was used to work out D and trimming. The data show under 250,000 clones, with approximately 84% seen just once and under 5% held by the top ten. This receptor was obtained from a man over 45 with acute or convalescent COVID-19. The sample was peripheral blood.

CDR3 region: CASRPRDTNTGELFF. CDR3 nucleotide sequence: TGTGCCAGCAGGCCCCGGGATACGAACACCGGGGAGCTGTTTTTT. J is TRBJ2-2 and V is TRBV9, with a possible D match to TRBD2 (5 bases). The CDR3 sequence is 15 residues long. Trimming stripped 5 bases from V and 0 bases from J, with 11 bases between. Germline-derived CDR1 and CDR2 are SGDLS and YYNGEE. Combining the CDR3 with reference TRBV9 and TRBJ2-2 gives the whole variable domain DSGVTQTPKHLITATGQRVTLRCSPRSGDLSVYWYQQSLDQGLQFLIQYYNGEERAKGNILERFSAQQFPDLHSELNLSSLELGDSALYFCASRPRDTNTGELFFGEGSRLTVL.